This TCR beta chain was recovered during a study of control samples from healthy donors and cancer patients. Profiling relied on immunoSEQ multiplex PCR, and the TCRdb table lists in-frame clones only, not all of them. The sample has around 71,000 clones, around 87% seen once. The CDR3 extends over 13 amino acids. V shed 2 bases and J shed 5 bases, with 10 bases lying between them. The germline V gene encodes CDR1 SGDLS and CDR2 YYNGEE. This TCR derives from a woman between 45 and 60 years old with head and neck cancer. The J gene is TRBJ1-1, the V gene TRBV9, with D hard to call. Material: PBMCs. The CDR3 reads CASSVQGSTEAFF. For the CDR3, the DNA is TGTGCCAGCAGCGTTCAAGGGTCTACTGAAGCTTTCTTT.